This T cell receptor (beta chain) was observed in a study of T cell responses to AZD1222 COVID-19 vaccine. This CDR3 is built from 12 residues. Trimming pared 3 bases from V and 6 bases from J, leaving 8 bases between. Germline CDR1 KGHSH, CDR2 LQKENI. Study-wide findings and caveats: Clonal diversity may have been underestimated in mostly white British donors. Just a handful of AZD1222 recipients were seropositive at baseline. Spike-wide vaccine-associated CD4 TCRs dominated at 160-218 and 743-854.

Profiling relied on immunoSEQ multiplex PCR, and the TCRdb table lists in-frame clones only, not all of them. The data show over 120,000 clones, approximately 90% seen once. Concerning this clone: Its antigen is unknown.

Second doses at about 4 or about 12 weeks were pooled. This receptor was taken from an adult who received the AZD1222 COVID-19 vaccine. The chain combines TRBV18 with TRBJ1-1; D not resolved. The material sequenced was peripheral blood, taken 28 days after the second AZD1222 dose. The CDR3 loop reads CASSPRESEAFF. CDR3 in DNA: TGTGCCAGCTCACCCCGTGAGTCTGAAGCTTTCTTT.